The clone carrying this T cell receptor (beta chain) has just a few counts. Its antigen is not identified. In germline, CDR1 is LGHNA, CDR2 YNFKEQ. The V end was cut by 4 bases, the J end by 7 bases, with 19 bases between. CDR3 length: 15 residues. This sample was taken from a study of a mutant IDH1 vaccine in newly diagnosed glioma. Study context: Vaccination of patients was performed eight times, in weeks 1, 3, 5, 7, 11, 15, 19 and 23. Most patients had received both radiotherapy and temozolomide, the prior options being radiotherapy, temozolomide, or both.

Notes on the study in general: It seemed that pseudoprogression was not linked to changes in the top peripheral T cell clonotypes.

The table came from immunoSEQ multiplex PCR; TCRdb's copy has only in-frame clones and leaves some out. Of roughly 34,000 clones listed, roughly 56% are singletons. Specified time point: week 5, during vaccination. Doses comprised 300 ug of mutant IDH1 20-mer peptide each, plus topical imiquimod. This chain joins TRBV4-2 and TRBJ1-2; the D gene is possibly TRBD1 (6 bases). The sequenced sample was PBMCs, obtained from a glioma patient whose treatment included an IDH1 peptide vaccine. The receptor's source is a woman under 30 with glioma. The DNA of the CDR3 is TGTGCCAGCAGCCCCCCAGGGGAGTTCATCCGTGGCTACACCTTC. Translating it yields CASSPPGEFIRGYTF.